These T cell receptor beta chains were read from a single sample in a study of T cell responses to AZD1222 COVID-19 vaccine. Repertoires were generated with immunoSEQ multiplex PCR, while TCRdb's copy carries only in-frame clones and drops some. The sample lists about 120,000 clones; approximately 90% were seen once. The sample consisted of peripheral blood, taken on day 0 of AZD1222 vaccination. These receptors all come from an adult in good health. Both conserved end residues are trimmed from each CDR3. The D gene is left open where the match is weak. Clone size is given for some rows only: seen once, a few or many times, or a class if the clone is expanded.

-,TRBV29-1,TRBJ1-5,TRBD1,SVGTGEQPQH
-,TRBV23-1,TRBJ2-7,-,ASSQQSLGRYEQY
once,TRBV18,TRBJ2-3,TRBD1,ASSRRTGATDTQY
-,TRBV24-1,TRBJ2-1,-,ATQRSGGSNEQF
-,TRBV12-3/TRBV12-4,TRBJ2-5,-,ASSLNRRETQY
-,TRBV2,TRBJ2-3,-,ASSWEGGHGTDTQY
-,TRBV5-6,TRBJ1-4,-,ASSLARATNEKLF
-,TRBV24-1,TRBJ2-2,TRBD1,ATSDSIGTGESGELF
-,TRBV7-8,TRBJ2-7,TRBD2,ASSTRTSQGSYEQY
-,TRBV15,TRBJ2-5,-,ATSRVWIEETQY
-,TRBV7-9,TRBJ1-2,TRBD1,ASSRLGQGTNGYT
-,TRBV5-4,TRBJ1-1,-,ASSPTMNTEAF
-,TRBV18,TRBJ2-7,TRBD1,ASSPPPGQPYEQY
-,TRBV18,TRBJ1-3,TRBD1,ASSPRTDRGPGNTIY
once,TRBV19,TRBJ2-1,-,ASSILSSYNEQF
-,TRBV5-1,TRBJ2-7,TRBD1,ASSLDRDHEQY
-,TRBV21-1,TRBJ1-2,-,ASSKRAANYGYT
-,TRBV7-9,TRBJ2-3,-,ASSSGTLSTDTQY
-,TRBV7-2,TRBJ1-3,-,ASSLRWGSNSGNTIY
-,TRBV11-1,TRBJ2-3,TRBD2,ASSSLAGSTDTQY
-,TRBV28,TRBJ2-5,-,ASSLKIVGETQY
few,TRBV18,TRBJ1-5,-,ASSPNNLGNQPQH
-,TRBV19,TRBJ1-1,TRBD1,ASSVRDRHSPF
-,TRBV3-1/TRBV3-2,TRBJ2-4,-,ASSQANIQY
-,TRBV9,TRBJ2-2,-,ASSPSNTGELF
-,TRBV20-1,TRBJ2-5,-,SAPVGGSQY
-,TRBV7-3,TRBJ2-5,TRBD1,ASSLGQVGLQETQY
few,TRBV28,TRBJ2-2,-,ASGMDVTGELF
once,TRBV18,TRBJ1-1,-,ASSPQEGGRRTKAF
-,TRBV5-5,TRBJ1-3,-,ASSLGFLNSGNTIY
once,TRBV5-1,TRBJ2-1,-,ASSLAGSSYNEQF
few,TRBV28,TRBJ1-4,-,ASSFRQGREKLF
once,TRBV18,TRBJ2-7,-,ASSPDISYEQY
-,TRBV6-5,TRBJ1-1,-,ASSTQTGNTEAF
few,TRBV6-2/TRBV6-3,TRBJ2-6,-,ASSYSARLGNDYSGANVLT
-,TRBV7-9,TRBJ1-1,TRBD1,ASSLQGQVSTEAF
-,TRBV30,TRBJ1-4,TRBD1,AWTLTGLNEKLF
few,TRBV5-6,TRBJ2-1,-,ASSQQLQGLEQF
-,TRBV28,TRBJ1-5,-,ASSRPGGPQH
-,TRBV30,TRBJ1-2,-,AWSRTDLFIYGYT
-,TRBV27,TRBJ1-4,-,ASSLSGREKLF
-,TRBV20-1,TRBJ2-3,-,SASGFLGAQY
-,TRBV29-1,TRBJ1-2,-,SVEDKRDGYT